This T cell receptor (beta chain) emerged from a study of T cell responses to AZD1222 COVID-19 vaccine. Study findings and constraints: Spike was spanned by vaccine-associated CD4 TCRs, with dominance at 160-218 and 743-854. The sample set comprised mostly white British donors with more females, and clonal diversity was possibly underestimated.

Only in-frame clones appear in the TCRdb table, and some are missing; sequencing was by immunoSEQ multiplex PCR. The data show about 130,000 clones, approximately 90% seen once. Germline CDR1 and CDR2: GTSNPN and SVGIG (reference sequence). The CDR3 consists of 14 residues. Trimming removed 3 bases from V and 2 bases from J, with 14 bases in between. This clone was seen a single time. Its antigen remains unidentified. The chain has TRBV30 and TRBJ2-7; D possibly corresponds to TRBD2 (5 bases). The TCR was taken from an adult who received the AZD1222 COVID-19 vaccine. The sample here was peripheral blood, taken 28 days after the second AZD1222 dose. CDR3 sequence reads: CAWSRDFATYEQYF. The CDR3 DNA reads as TGTGCCTGGAGCCGGGATTTCGCCACCTACGAGCAGTACTTC.